This T cell receptor (beta chain) derives from a study of cytomegalovirus exposure and HLA in healthy donors. PCR was performed using 60 Vbeta and 13 Jbeta primers. Clones were sequenced by immunoSEQ multiplex PCR, and TCRdb holds only the in-frame ones, with some missing. Of 84,000 or so clones listed, roughly 58% are singletons. Study-wide points: Analyses of presence/absence relied on an assumption of roughly uniform sequencing depth across donors.

Turning to this clone: The antigen remains unidentified.

J was trimmed by 4 bases and V by 0 bases; bases with no gene match: 4. The CDR3 spans 15 residues. Germline V gives CDR1 LNHNV, CDR2 YYDKDF (reference sequence). The sequenced sample consisted of PBMCs. This sequence joins TRBV15 and TRBJ1-1; 8 bases are a match to TRBD1. This receptor was taken from a woman between 25 and 40 years old in good health and CMV-seropositive. The DNA for the CDR3 is TGTGCCACCAGCAGAGACGGACAGGGCGCCACTGAAGCTTTCTTT. Translation gives CATSRDGQGATEAFF.